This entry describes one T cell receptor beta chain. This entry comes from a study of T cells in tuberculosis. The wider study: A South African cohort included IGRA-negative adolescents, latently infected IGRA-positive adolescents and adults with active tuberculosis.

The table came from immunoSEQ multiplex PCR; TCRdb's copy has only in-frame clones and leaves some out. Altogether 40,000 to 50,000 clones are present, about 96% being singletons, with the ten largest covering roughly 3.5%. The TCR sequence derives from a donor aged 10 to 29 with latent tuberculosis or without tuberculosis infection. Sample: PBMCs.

The CDR3 loop is CASSVAASGNTQYF. Written as DNA, the CDR3 is TGTGCCAGCAGCGTAGCGGCTAGCGGGAATACGCAGTATTTT. This rearrangement joins TRBV9 to TRBJ2-3; 9 bases match TRBD2. Losses at the gene ends were 0 bases for V and 7 bases for J; bases not matched to a gene: 3. The CDR3 covers 14 residues. Germline CDR1 and CDR2: SGDLS and YYNGEE. The full variable domain, completed using reference TRBV9 and TRBJ2-3, is DSGVTQTPKHLITATGQRVTLRCSPRSGDLSVYWYQQSLDQGLQFLIQYYNGEERAKGNILERFSAQQFPDLHSELNLSSLELGDSALYFCASSVAASGNTQYFGPGTRLTVL.